Below are 13 T cell receptor beta chains sequenced from a single sample in a study of Graves' ophthalmopathy and Graves' hyperthyroidism. CDR3 regions of TCR beta were amplified from RNA transcripts. Second-round multiplex PCR came after a first-round RT-PCR that employed HTBI primers. Each CDR3 protein is one row after TCRdb ran MiXCR on the multiplex PCR reads. The sample records 170,000 or so distinct CDR3 sequences, over 35% being singletons. Sequenced material: peripheral blood. These receptors all stem from a woman between 40 and 50 years old with Graves' ophthalmopathy.

This clonotype was recorded at least ten times. This chain connects TRBV6-5 to TRBJ1-1; D remains ambiguous. The V gene's germline CDR1 is MNHEY and CDR2 SVGAGI. The CDR3 runs to 17 residues. V lost 0 bases, J lost 4 bases, and 18 bases lay in between. The CDR3 spells CASSYSGALWLGTEAFF. The CDR3 nucleotides are TGTGCCAGCAGTTACTCAGGTGCTCTTTGGTTGGGCACTGAAGCTTTCTTT.

This clonotype was recorded many times. This chain links TRBV4-2 with TRBJ2-2, with a weak D call TRBD1 (6 bases). The CDR3 consists of 16 residues. V lost 0 bases and J 1 base, leaving 9 bases between the germline ends. CDR1 and CDR2 (germline): LGHNA, YNFKEQ. CDR3 in DNA: TGTGCCAGCAGCCAAGATCGACAGGAGAACACCGGGGAGCTGTTTTTT. Protein product: CASSQDRQENTGELFF.

The chain carries TRBV11-2 and TRBJ2-5, with 8 bases that match TRBD1. Trimming removed 3 bases from V and 5 bases from J; junction bases left unmatched: 8. The germline CDR1 and CDR2 sequences are SGHAT and FQNNGV. The CDR3 sequence is 15 residues long. CDR3 sequence reads: CASSFLTGAEETQYF. CDR3 nucleotide sequence: TGTGCCAGCAGCTTCCTGACAGGGGCTGAGGAGACCCAGTACTTC.

This chain uses TRBV5-1 with TRBJ1-2; D might be TRBD1 (5 bases). Trimming shortened V by 0 bases and J by 6 bases, and 15 bases separated the two germline ends. The germline CDR1 and CDR2 sequences are SGHRS and YFSETQ. The CDR3 runs 15 residues. In nucleotides, the CDR3 is TGCGCCAGCAGCTTGGGAGGAGGGGAAGTCGATGGCTACACCTTC. Encoded protein: CASSLGGGEVDGYTF.

This chain links TRBV11-2 with TRBJ2-5; D may match TRBD1 or TRBD2 (5 bases each). With 3 bases removed from V and 5 bases from J, the gap between germline ends came to 28 bases. This CDR3 is 19 amino acids long. Germline V CDR1 and CDR2: SGHAT, FQNNGV. CDR3 residues: CASSFGTLPGTTLGETQYF. The DNA for the CDR3 is TGTGCCAGCAGCTTCGGGACCCTGCCCGGGACGACTTTAGGGGAGACCCAGTACTTC.

This clonotype was recorded at least ten times. The rearrangement uses TRBV28 and TRBJ1-6, with D unclear. Trimming stripped 6 bases from V and 8 bases from J, with 17 bases between. The CDR3 has 15 residues. Germline V lookup: CDR1 MDHEN, CDR2 SYDVKM. CDR3 in DNA: TGTGCCAGCAGCCCGACCCTTCGACGGCATTCACCCCTCCACTTT. Its protein product is CASSPTLRRHSPLHF.

V usage is TRBV5-1 and J usage is TRBJ1-5; D might be TRBD1 (5 bases). In germline, CDR1 is SGHRS, CDR2 YFSETQ. This CDR3 has 13 amino acids. The V end lost 7 bases, the J end lost 3 bases, and 11 bases lay between the germline ends. CDR3 sequence: CASCWGPNQPQHF. CDR3 in DNA: TGCGCCAGCTGTTGGGGACCCAATCAGCCCCAGCATTTT.

This clonotype appeared many times. V and J are TRBV5-1 and TRBJ1-6; D unclear. Germline CDR1 SGHRS, CDR2 YFSETQ. Trimming cost V 3 bases and J 12 bases, with 16 bases left between them. The CDR3 extends over 14 amino acids. CDR3 nucleotides: TGCGCCAGCAGCTCTGACACCCCGGTGGGACCCCTCCACTTT. Its translation is CASSSDTPVGPLHF. The complete variable domain, with remaining parts taken from reference TRBV5-1 and TRBJ1-6, reads KAGVTQTPRYLIKTRGQQVTLSCSPISGHRSVSWYQQTPGQGLQFLFEYFSETQRNKGNFPGRFSGRQFSNSRSEMNVSTLELGDSALYLCASSSDTPVGPLHFGNGTRLTVT.

A single count supports this clonotype. The rearrangement uses TRBV10-3 and TRBJ2-5, with TRBD2 matching over 9 bases. The CDR3 runs to 15 residues. From germline, CDR1 is ENHRY and CDR2 SYGVKD. V gave up 0 bases and J gave up 5 bases; unmatched junction bases: 4. CDR3 amino acids: CAISESLAGMETQYF. As DNA, the CDR3 is TGTGCCATCAGTGAGTCCCTAGCGGGAATGGAGACCCAGTACTTC.

This clonotype was picked up many times. A read error is possible here, since a much larger clone lies one base away. CDR3 sequence: CASSEGTATNIQYF. The CDR3 coding sequence is TGCGCCAGCAGCGAGGGGACAGCAACAAACATTCAGTACTTC. The chain carries TRBV5-1 and TRBJ2-4; 7 bases fit TRBD1. CDR1 SGHRS and CDR2 YFSETQ come from the germline V gene. The CDR3 totals 14 residues. V shed 4 bases, J shed 6 bases, and the junction held 7 bases outside the gene matches. Complete variable domain (other parts from reference TRBV5-1 and TRBJ2-4): KAGVTQTPRYLIKTRGQQVTLSCSPISGHRSVSWYQQTPGQGLQFLFEYFSETQRNKGNFPGRFSGRQFSNSRSEMNVSTLELGDSALYLCASSEGTATNIQYFGAGTRLSVL.

The CDR3 loop is CASGLERDTGELFF. The CDR3 DNA is TGCGCCAGCGGATTGGAGAGAGACACCGGGGAGCTGTTTTTT. The rearrangement uses TRBV5-1 and TRBJ2-2; no reliable D call. This CDR3 is 14 amino acids long. Germline V gene lookup returns CDR1 SGHRS and CDR2 YFSETQ. V was cut by 7 bases and J by 3 bases, with 13 bases left in between. Variable domain in full (rest from reference TRBV5-1 and TRBJ2-2): KAGVTQTPRYLIKTRGQQVTLSCSPISGHRSVSWYQQTPGQGLQFLFEYFSETQRNKGNFPGRFSGRQFSNSRSEMNVSTLELGDSALYLCASGLERDTGELFFGEGSRLTVL.

At least ten counts were recorded for this clonotype. The gene calls are TRBV6-2 or TRBV6-3 and TRBJ1-2; unclear D gene. The CDR3 is made up of 13 amino acids. Germline V lookup: CDR1 MNHEY, CDR2 SVGEGT. V lost 7 bases and J 7 bases, leaving 16 bases between the germline ends. The CDR3 DNA reads as TGTGCCAGCACCACAACCCTGGGCTCTGGCTACACCTTC. Translation gives CASTTTLGSGYTF.

This clonotype was seen many times. This chain links TRBV10-3 with TRBJ2-4; a possible D gene is TRBD2 (7 bases). Germline lookup yields CDR1 ENHRY and CDR2 SYGVKD. Trimming took 6 bases from V and 4 from J, leaving 10 bases between them. The CDR3 has 13 amino acids. CDR3 coding DNA: TGTGCCATCAGCGAGGGGGGGAAAAACATTCAGTACTTC. Its translation: CAISEGGKNIQYF.